This paragraph covers one TCR beta chain sequence. Trimming removed 0 bases from V and 13 bases from J; junction bases left unmatched: 5. The CDR3 contains 14 residues. The germline V gene has CDR1 SGHTA and CDR2 FQGTGA. This sample is drawn from a study of blood T cell repertoires in COVID-19. Study-level background: Acute-phase and convalescent COVID-19 samples originated in the United States, Italy and Spain. T cells, B-cell-depleted T cells, or PBMCs provided the cDNA or gDNA that served as material.

How the authors handled the data: From reference gene primer amplification, estimates of nucleated cell counts were derived. Repertoires were generated with immunoSEQ multiplex PCR, while TCRdb's copy carries only in-frame clones and drops some. That table is the source of V, J and clone size, and D and trimming were worked out from the DNA. The data hold almost 55,000 clones, with about nine tenths observed a single time. The receptor comes from a man aged 50 to 60 with active COVID-19. The genes are TRBV7-3 and TRBJ2-1; 11 bases agree with TRBD2. The specimen was peripheral blood. The CDR3, as DNA: TGTGCCAGCAGCTTAACGACTAGCGGGGCTGAACAGTTCTTC. It specifies CASSLTTSGAEQFF.